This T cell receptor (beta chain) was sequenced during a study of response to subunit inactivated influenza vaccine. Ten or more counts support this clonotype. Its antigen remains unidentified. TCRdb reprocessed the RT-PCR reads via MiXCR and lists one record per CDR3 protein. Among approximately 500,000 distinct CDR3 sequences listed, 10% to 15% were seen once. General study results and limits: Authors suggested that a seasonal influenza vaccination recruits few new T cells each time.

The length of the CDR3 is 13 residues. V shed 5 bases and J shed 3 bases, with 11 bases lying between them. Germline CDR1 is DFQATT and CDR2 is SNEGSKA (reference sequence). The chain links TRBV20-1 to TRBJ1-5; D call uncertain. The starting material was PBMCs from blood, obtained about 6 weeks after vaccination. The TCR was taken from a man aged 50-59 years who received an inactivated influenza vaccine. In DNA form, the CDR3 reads TGCAGTGCTTCAGGACTCACCAATCAGCCCCAGCATTTT. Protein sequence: CSASGLTNQPQHF.